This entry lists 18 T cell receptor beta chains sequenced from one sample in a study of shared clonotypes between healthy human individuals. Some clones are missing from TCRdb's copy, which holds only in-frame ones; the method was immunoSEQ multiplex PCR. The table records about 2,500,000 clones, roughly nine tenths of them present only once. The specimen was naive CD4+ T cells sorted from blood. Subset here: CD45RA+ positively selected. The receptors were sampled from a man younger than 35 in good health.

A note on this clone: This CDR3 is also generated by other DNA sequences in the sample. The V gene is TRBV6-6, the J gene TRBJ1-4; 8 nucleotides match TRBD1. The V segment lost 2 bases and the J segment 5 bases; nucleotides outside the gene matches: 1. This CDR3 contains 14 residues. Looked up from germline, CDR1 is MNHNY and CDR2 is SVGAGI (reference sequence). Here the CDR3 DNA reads TGTGCCAGCAGTTACGGGACAGGAAATGAAAAACTGTTTTTT. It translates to CASSYGTGNEKLFF.

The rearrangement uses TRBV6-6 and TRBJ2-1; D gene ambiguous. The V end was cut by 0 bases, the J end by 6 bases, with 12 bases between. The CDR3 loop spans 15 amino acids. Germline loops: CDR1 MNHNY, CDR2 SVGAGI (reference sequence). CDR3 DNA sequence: TGTGCCAGCAGTTACTCATCGAAGCTCTCCAATGAGCAGTTCTTC. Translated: CASSYSSKLSNEQFF.

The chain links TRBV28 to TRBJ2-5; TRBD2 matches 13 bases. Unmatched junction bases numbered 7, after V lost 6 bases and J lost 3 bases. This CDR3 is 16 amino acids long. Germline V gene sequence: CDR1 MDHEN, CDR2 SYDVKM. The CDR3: CASSPRTSGGKETQYF. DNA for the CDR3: TGTGCCAGCAGCCCGAGGACTAGCGGGGGAAAAGAGACCCAGTACTTC.

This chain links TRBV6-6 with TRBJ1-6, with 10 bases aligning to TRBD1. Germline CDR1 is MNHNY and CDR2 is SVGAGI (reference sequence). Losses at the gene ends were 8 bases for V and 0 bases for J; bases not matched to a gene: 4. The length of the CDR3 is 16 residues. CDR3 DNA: TGTGCCAGCGACAGGGGGCTTACCTCCTATAATTCACCCCTCCACTTT. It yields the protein CASDRGLTSYNSPLHF.

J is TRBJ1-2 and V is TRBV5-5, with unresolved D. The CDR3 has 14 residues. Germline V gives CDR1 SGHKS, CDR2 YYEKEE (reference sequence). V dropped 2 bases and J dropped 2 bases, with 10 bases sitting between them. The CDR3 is CASSLRARNYGYTF. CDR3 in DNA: TGTGCCAGCAGCTTAAGGGCAAGAAACTATGGCTACACCTTC.

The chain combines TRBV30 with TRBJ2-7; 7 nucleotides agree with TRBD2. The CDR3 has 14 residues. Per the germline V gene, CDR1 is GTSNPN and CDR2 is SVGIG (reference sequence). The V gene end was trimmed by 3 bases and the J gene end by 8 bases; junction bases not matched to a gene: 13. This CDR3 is CAWSTEIGRAQQYF. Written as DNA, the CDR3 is TGTGCCTGGAGCACGGAAATTGGGAGGGCACAGCAGTACTTC.

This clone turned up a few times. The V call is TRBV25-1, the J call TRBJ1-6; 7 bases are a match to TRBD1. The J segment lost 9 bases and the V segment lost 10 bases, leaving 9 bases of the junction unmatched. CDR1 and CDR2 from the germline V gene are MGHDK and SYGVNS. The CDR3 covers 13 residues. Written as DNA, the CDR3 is TGTGCCACCAGGGAGGGGGCTTTTTCACCCCTCCACTTT. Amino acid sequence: CATREGAFSPLHF.

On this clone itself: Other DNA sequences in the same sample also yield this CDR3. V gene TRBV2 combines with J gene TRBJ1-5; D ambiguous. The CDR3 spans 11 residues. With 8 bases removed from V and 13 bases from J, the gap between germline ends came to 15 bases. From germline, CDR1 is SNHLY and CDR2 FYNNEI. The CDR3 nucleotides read TGTGCCAGCTCTGACCCTGGACCACAGCATTTT. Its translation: CASSDPGPQHF.

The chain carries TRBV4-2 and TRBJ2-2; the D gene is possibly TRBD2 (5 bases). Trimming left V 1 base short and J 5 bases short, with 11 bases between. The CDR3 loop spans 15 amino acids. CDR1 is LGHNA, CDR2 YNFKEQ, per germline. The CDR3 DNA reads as TGTGCCAGCAGCCAAGTCCAAGCGGATACCGGGGAGCTGTTTTTT. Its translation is CASSQVQADTGELFF.

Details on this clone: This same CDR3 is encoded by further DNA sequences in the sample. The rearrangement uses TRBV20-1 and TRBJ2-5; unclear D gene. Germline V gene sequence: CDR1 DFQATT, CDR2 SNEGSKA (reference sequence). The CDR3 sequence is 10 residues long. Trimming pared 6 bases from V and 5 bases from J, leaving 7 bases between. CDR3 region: CSAGEETQYF. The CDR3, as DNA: TGCAGTGCCGGAGAGGAGACCCAGTACTTC.

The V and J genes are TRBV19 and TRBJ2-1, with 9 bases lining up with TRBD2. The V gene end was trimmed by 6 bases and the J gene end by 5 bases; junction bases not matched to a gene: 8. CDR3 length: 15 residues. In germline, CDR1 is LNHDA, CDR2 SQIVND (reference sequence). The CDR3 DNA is TGTGCCAGTAGGTACACTAGCGGGTCTAACAATGAGCAGTTCTTC. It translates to CASRYTSGSNNEQFF.

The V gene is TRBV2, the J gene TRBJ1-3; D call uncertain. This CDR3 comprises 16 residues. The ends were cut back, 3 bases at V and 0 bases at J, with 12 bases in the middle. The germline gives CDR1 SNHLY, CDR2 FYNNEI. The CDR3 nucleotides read TGTGCCAGCAGTGAGAATTTCGGGAGCTCTGGAAACACCATATATTTT. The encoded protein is CASSENFGSSGNTIYF.

CDR3: CSGDREYEQYF. The CDR3 bases are TGCAGTGGTGACAGGGAGTACGAGCAGTACTTC. V gene TRBV20-1 combines with J gene TRBJ2-7, with 7 bases fitting TRBD1. The J segment lost 4 bases and the V segment lost 7 bases, leaving 4 bases of the junction unmatched. CDR3 size: 11 residues. Germline CDR1 reads DFQATT; CDR2 reads SNEGSKA (reference sequence).

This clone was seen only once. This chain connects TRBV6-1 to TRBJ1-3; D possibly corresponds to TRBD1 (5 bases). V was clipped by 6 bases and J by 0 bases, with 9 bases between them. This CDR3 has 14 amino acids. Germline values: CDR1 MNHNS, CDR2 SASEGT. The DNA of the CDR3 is TGTGCCAGCAGGGCCGACAGCTCTGGAAACACCATATATTTT. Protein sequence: CASRADSSGNTIYF.

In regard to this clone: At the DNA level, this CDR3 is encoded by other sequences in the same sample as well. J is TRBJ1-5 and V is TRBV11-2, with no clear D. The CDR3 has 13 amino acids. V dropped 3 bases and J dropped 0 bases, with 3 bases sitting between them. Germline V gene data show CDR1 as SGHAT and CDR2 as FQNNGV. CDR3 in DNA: TGTGCCAGCAGCTTCGATAGCAATCAGCCCCAGCATTTT. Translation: CASSFDSNQPQHF.

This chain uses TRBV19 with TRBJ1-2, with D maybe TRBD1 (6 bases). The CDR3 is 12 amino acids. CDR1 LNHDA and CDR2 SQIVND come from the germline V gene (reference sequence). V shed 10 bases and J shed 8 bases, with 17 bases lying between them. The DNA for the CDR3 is TGTGCCATATACCGGGACATGCGCGGCTACACCTTC. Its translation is CAIYRDMRGYTF.

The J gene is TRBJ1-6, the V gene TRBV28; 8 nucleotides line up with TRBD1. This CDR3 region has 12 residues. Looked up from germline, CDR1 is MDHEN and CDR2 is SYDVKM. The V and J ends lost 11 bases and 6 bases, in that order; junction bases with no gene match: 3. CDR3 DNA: TGTGCCGGAGGACAGGGTAATTCACCCCTCCACTTT. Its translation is CAGGQGNSPLHF.

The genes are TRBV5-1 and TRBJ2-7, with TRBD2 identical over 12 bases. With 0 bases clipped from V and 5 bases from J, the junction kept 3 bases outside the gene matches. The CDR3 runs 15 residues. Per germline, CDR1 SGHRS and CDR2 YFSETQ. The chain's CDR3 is CASSLGLAGADEQYF. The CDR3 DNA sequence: TGCGCCAGCAGCTTGGGACTAGCGGGGGCTGACGAGCAGTACTTC.